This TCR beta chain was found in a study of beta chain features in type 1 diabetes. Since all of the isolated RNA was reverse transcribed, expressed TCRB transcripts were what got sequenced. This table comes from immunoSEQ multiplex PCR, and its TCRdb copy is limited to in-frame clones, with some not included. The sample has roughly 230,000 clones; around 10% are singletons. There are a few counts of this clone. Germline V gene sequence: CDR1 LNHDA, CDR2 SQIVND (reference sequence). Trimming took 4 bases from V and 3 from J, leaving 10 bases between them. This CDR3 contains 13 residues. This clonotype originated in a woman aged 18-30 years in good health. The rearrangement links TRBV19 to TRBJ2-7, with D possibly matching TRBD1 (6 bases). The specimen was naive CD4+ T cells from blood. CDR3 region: CASSTRQDYEQYF. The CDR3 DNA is TGTGCCAGTAGTACCCGACAGGACTACGAGCAGTACTTC.